This T cell receptor (beta chain) was obtained from a study of blood T cell repertoires in COVID-19. In the study overall: The United States, Italy and Spain provided the acute and convalescent COVID-19 samples.

In the original processing: Estimates of nucleated cell counts were drawn from the amplification of reference gene primers. TCRdb's copy holds only in-frame clones and misses some; the assay was immunoSEQ multiplex PCR. For V, J and clone size, that table is used; D and trimming come from the DNA. Among 45,000 to 70,000 clones, approximately 90% were seen once, and the ten largest hold around 21%. The CDR3 length is 14 residues. Source material: peripheral blood. The rearrangement uses TRBV12-1 and TRBJ1-5; the DNA was not used to check the table's D call, TRBD1. TRBV12-1 is described as a pseudogene. This TCR derives from a woman of 80 years or more with COVID-19, enrolled during active disease. In DNA, the CDR3 is TGTGCCAGCAGCTTCAGGATTAGCAATCAGCCCCAGCATTTT. Its translation: CASSFRISNQPQHF.